This TCR beta chain was profiled in a study of blood T cell repertoires in COVID-19. At the level of the study: Spain, Italy and the United States supplied samples that represented acute and convalescent COVID-19. T cells, B-cell-depleted T cells, or PBMCs provided the cDNA or gDNA that served as material.

In the authors' workflow: For nucleated cells, counts were estimated from reference gene primer amplification. Profiled with immunoSEQ multiplex PCR; TCRdb holds only in-frame clones, not every one. The V and J calls and the clone size are those of that table, but D and trimming were determined from the DNA. This table holds about 270,000 clones, about nine tenths found once. Between the trimmed V and J ends, which lost 5 bases and 2 bases, there was a span of 11 bases. Germline V gene data show CDR1 as LNHDA and CDR2 as SQIVND (reference sequence). The CDR3 has 14 amino acids. Sequencing was carried out using peripheral blood. The gene calls are TRBV19 and TRBJ2-3, with a possible D match to TRBD2 (5 bases). The receptor comes from a man aged 40-49 years who had recovered from COVID-19. The CDR3 sequence: CASSPGEYTDTQYF. The CDR3 bases are TGTGCCAGTAGTCCCGGGGAATACACAGATACGCAGTATTTT. Using reference TRBV19 and TRBJ2-3 for the parts outside the CDR3, the full variable domain is DGGITQSPKYLFRKEGQNVTLSCEQNLNHDAMYWYRQDPGQGLRLIYYSQIVNDFQKGDIAEGYSVSREKKESFPLTVTSAQKNPTAFYLCASSPGEYTDTQYFGPGTRLTVL.